This is a list of T cell receptor beta chains from one sample in a study of blood T cells in healthy people across ages. TCRdb reprocessed the 5' RACE reads via MiXCR and lists one record per CDR3 protein. Found here are roughly 1.4 million distinct CDR3 sequences, 55% to 75% of them singletons; the top ten hold roughly 6.3%. Sequencing used blood. These receptor sequences come from a man younger than 35 in good health. The conserved cysteine and the conserved F or W are not part of the CDR3 here. The order of the fields is CDR3 protein, clone size, J gene, V gene, D gene. The D gene is left open where the match is weak. Expanded clones get a size class; other rows say once, few or many, or leave the size out.

cdr3_aa: SVLGGSAGCEQY
clone_size: once
j_call: TRBJ2-7
v_call: TRBV29-1
d_call: NA

cdr3_aa: ASSLVAGINGYT
clone_size: NA
j_call: TRBJ1-2
v_call: TRBV12-3/TRBV12-4
d_call: NA

cdr3_aa: ASSWSFSSNQPQH
clone_size: NA
j_call: TRBJ1-5
v_call: TRBV6-2/TRBV6-3
d_call: NA

cdr3_aa: ASSLDEGEGSYNEQF
clone_size: NA
j_call: TRBJ2-1
v_call: TRBV11-2
d_call: NA

cdr3_aa: ASSLGAGAVYEQY
clone_size: NA
j_call: TRBJ2-7
v_call: TRBV5-1
d_call: NA

cdr3_aa: ASSQDPRDQQY
clone_size: NA
j_call: TRBJ2-5
v_call: TRBV4-3
d_call: NA

cdr3_aa: ASSQSITSGRPREDNEQF
clone_size: NA
j_call: TRBJ2-1
v_call: TRBV3-1
d_call: TRBD2

cdr3_aa: ASSLRQRHYEQY
clone_size: few
j_call: TRBJ2-7
v_call: TRBV7-2
d_call: NA

cdr3_aa: ASSSSGLASEQF
clone_size: NA
j_call: TRBJ2-1
v_call: TRBV7-9
d_call: TRBD2

cdr3_aa: ASSWGGSSYNEQF
clone_size: few
j_call: TRBJ2-1
v_call: TRBV28
d_call: TRBD2

cdr3_aa: ASSFEADGSYEQY
clone_size: NA
j_call: TRBJ2-7
v_call: TRBV7-6
d_call: NA

cdr3_aa: ASSYSRTGGGTDTQY
clone_size: once
j_call: TRBJ2-3
v_call: TRBV6-5
d_call: TRBD1

cdr3_aa: SVAAGGRPNYGYT
clone_size: few
j_call: TRBJ1-2
v_call: TRBV29-1
d_call: NA

cdr3_aa: ASSEANRGGYYEQY
clone_size: few
j_call: NA
v_call: TRBV2
d_call: TRBD1

cdr3_aa: ASRPRLAHRSYNEQY
clone_size: NA
j_call: NA
v_call: TRBV6-2/TRBV6-3
d_call: TRBD2

cdr3_aa: ASSVVSEAF
clone_size: NA
j_call: TRBJ1-1
v_call: TRBV9
d_call: NA

cdr3_aa: ASSLGPPGQF
clone_size: NA
j_call: TRBJ2-1
v_call: TRBV11-2
d_call: NA

cdr3_aa: AISVPGSNYGYT
clone_size: NA
j_call: TRBJ1-2
v_call: TRBV10-3
d_call: NA

cdr3_aa: ATSSPGVFYEQY
clone_size: NA
j_call: TRBJ2-7
v_call: TRBV15
d_call: NA

cdr3_aa: ASSLSPLGGYT
clone_size: NA
j_call: TRBJ1-2
v_call: TRBV27
d_call: NA

cdr3_aa: ASSPRLGAYEQY
clone_size: few
j_call: TRBJ2-7
v_call: TRBV27
d_call: NA

cdr3_aa: ASSELGPGQPYEQY
clone_size: NA
j_call: TRBJ2-7
v_call: TRBV2
d_call: TRBD1

cdr3_aa: ASLNRYRTRGDTQY
clone_size: NA
j_call: TRBJ2-3
v_call: TRBV2
d_call: NA

cdr3_aa: ASSTSDRGPMETQY
clone_size: NA
j_call: TRBJ2-5
v_call: TRBV11-2
d_call: TRBD1

cdr3_aa: ASSLLTATYNEQF
clone_size: NA
j_call: TRBJ2-1
v_call: TRBV4-2
d_call: NA

cdr3_aa: ASSSRQGPSGGAQYNEQF
clone_size: NA
j_call: TRBJ2-1
v_call: TRBV7-9
d_call: TRBD2